One sample yielded the 18 T cell receptor beta chains listed below, sequenced in a study of somatic mutations in cytotoxic T cells in rheumatoid arthritis (dated 2017 in TCRdb). Receptor libraries were prepared by the immunoSEQ multiplex PCR assay. The clones in this table, taken by TCRdb from immuneACCESS, are in-frame only. Not every clone is retained; where verified, under half of the shortfall comes from an unresolved V gene, and the cause of the rest is unknown. The table for this sample lists 20,000 or so clones; approximately 75% of them were counted only once. About 14% of the sample rests with the top ten. The specimen sequenced was CD8+ T cells sorted from blood. Every receptor here comes from an adult with rheumatoid arthritis.

The rearrangement links TRBV27 to TRBJ2-3; 7 nucleotides line up with TRBD2. V was clipped by 6 bases and J by 0 bases; unmatched bases: 6. Per germline, CDR1 MNHEY and CDR2 SMNVEV (reference sequence). CDR3 length: 15 amino acids. The chain's CDR3 is CASRHLAASTDTQYF. The CDR3 bases are TGTGCCAGCAGACATCTAGCGGCTAGCACAGATACGCAGTATTTT.

This sequence joins TRBV10-3 and TRBJ1-3, with 10 bases identical to TRBD1. CDR1 ENHRY and CDR2 SYGVKD come from the germline V gene. This CDR3 contains 16 residues. V trimming: 10 bases; J trimming: 0 bases; junction bases outside the gene matches: 9. Here the CDR3 reads CATYDRGQHSGNTIYF. CDR3 nucleotides: TGTGCCACTTATGACAGGGGGCAACACTCTGGAAACACCATATATTTT.

This clone was found a few times. The V call is TRBV4-1, the J call TRBJ2-7, with TRBD1 identical over 7 bases. J was trimmed by 3 bases and V by 1 base; bases with no gene match: 6. CDR1 is MGHRA and CDR2 is YSYEKL in the germline V gene. The CDR3 spans 15 residues. CDR3 in DNA: TGCGCCAGCAGCCAAGTCCGGGACAGCCTCTACGAGCAGTACTTC. As protein: CASSQVRDSLYEQYF.

J is TRBJ2-1 and V is TRBV5-5; a possible D gene is TRBD2 (6 bases). This CDR3 region has 12 residues. The germline V and J ends were trimmed by 4 bases and 9 bases, with 11 bases remaining between them. Germline values: CDR1 SGHKS, CDR2 YYEKEE (reference sequence). The CDR3 DNA sequence: TGTGCCAGCAGCCCGACTAGTGTTGAGCAGTTCTTC. Its protein is CASSPTSVEQFF.

This rearrangement joins TRBV23-1 to TRBJ2-7; 9 bases align to TRBD1. TRBV23-1 is sorted into the ORF group, with uncertain function. J gave up 5 bases and V 4 bases, and 12 bases lay outside the gene matches. This CDR3 region has 16 residues. As DNA, the CDR3 is TGCGCCAGCAGTCTACACATTGGACAGGGGCACCACGAGCAGTACTTC. This encodes CASSLHIGQGHHEQYF.

The chain recombines TRBV4-2 with TRBJ2-1; 8 nucleotides match TRBD2. The CDR3 length is 17 residues. Per the germline V gene, CDR1 is LGHNA and CDR2 is YNFKEQ. V shed 0 bases, J shed 4 bases, and the junction held 8 bases outside the gene matches. CDR3 amino acids: CASSQDFTGGMYNEQFF. The CDR3 bases are TGTGCCAGCAGCCAAGATTTCACGGGGGGGATGTACAATGAGCAGTTCTTC.

This clone showed up just a few times. V usage is TRBV7-9 and J usage is TRBJ2-3, with 7 bases lining up with TRBD1. CDR3 length equals 14 residues. The V gene end was trimmed by 5 bases and the J gene end by 1 base; junction bases not matched to a gene: 3. Germline CDR1 SEHNR, CDR2 FQNEAQ (reference sequence). Written as DNA, the CDR3 is TGTGCCAGCAGCGGAACAGGGGGCACAGATACGCAGTATTTT. This encodes CASSGTGGTDTQYF.

The V gene is TRBV5-1, the J gene TRBJ2-7; 7 bases align to TRBD1. The CDR3 length is 15 residues. V shed 3 bases, J shed 1 base, and the junction held 7 bases outside the gene matches. Germline assignment: CDR1 SGHRS and CDR2 YFSETQ. The DNA for the CDR3 is TGCGCCAGCAGCTCCAGCGGACAGGTTTCCTACGAGCAGTACTTC. It encodes CASSSSGQVSYEQYF. Filled out from reference TRBV5-1 and TRBJ2-7, the complete variable domain reads KAGVTQTPRYLIKTRGQQVTLSCSPISGHRSVSWYQQTPGQGLQFLFEYFSETQRNKGNFPGRFSGRQFSNSRSEMNVSTLELGDSALYLCASSSSGQVSYEQYFGPGTRLTVT.

The chain has TRBV2 and TRBJ2-1; 7 bases line up with TRBD1. The CDR3 runs to 13 residues. V lost 7 bases, J lost 5 bases, and 5 bases stayed unmatched. Germline V gene data show CDR1 as SNHLY and CDR2 as FYNNEI. The CDR3 nucleotides read TGTGCCAGCACGTTTCAGGGGGACAATGAGCAGTTCTTC. It translates to CASTFQGDNEQFF. Full variable domain (rest looked up from reference TRBV2 and TRBJ2-1): EPEVTQTPSHQVTQMGQEVILRCVPISNHLYFYWYRQILGQKVEFLVSFYNNEISEKSEIFDDQFSVERPDGSNFTLKIRSTKLEDSAMYFCASTFQGDNEQFFGPGTRLTVL.

V usage is TRBV30 and J usage is TRBJ2-3, with D possibly being TRBD2 (5 bases). The germline V and J ends were trimmed by 0 bases and 10 bases, with 11 bases remaining between them. This CDR3 spans 12 amino acids. CDR1 and CDR2 (germline): GTSNPN, SVGIG (reference sequence). CDR3 loop: CAWSVGLQPQYF. CDR3 sequence (DNA): TGTGCCTGGAGTGTTGGACTCCAACCGCAGTATTTT.

This chain uses TRBV19 with TRBJ2-7; 13 nucleotides align to TRBD2. Trimming took 5 bases from V and 3 from J; bases not matched to a gene: 4. The germline gives CDR1 LNHDA, CDR2 SQIVND (reference sequence). The CDR3 length is 15 residues. In DNA form, the CDR3 reads TGTGCCAGTAGTCCCGGACTAGCGGGAGTCTACGAGCAGTACTTC. It translates to CASSPGLAGVYEQYF.

The V and J genes are TRBV2 and TRBJ2-1; TRBD2 agrees at 7 bases. Germline assignment: CDR1 SNHLY and CDR2 FYNNEI. V lost 6 bases to trimming and J lost 2 bases; unmatched junction nucleotides: 4. This CDR3 comprises 14 residues. For the CDR3, the DNA is TGTGCCAGCAGGAGCGGGGAACCCTACAATGAGCAGTTCTTC. Translating gives CASRSGEPYNEQFF.

The sample holds one count of this clone. The rearrangement links TRBV6-5 to TRBJ1-5; weak D call: TRBD1 (6 bases). The CDR3 totals 16 residues. Deletions cut 0 bases from V and 6 bases from J, with 15 bases between. The V gene's germline CDR1 is MNHEY and CDR2 SVGAGI. CDR3 coding DNA: TGTGCCAGCAGTTACTCGCCCCGGACAGAAGGTCAGCCCCAGCATTTT. Translated, it gives CASSYSPRTEGQPQHF.

The chain uses TRBV4-3 and TRBJ1-3; TRBD1 aligns across 8 bases. The CDR3 spans 15 residues. CDR1 is LGHNA and CDR2 is YSLEER in the germline V gene. Trimming took 1 base from V and 2 from J; bases not matched to a gene: 1. The DNA for the CDR3 is TGCGCCAGCAGCCAAGGGACAGGGACTGGAAACACCATATATTTT. Encoded protein: CASSQGTGTGNTIYF.

The rearrangement uses TRBV7-9 and TRBJ2-7; a possible D gene is TRBD1 (5 bases). The CDR3 is 14 amino acids. Trimming took 5 bases from V and 7 from J, leaving 18 bases between them. Per germline, CDR1 SEHNR and CDR2 FQNEAQ (reference sequence). The CDR3 sequence is CASSPAQDVGEQYF. The DNA for the CDR3 is TGTGCCAGCAGCCCCGCACAGGACGTGGGAGAGCAGTACTTC.

The chain joins TRBV4-2 to TRBJ2-5; D might be TRBD1 or TRBD2, each matching 5 bases. The V gene lost 3 bases and the J gene lost 1 base, with 12 bases spanning the gap. The CDR3 extends over 15 amino acids. The germline CDR1 and CDR2 sequences are LGHNA and YNFKEQ. The CDR3 bases are TGTGCCAGCAGCCAGAACCCGGGACCCCAAGAGACCCAGTACTTC. Translating it yields CASSQNPGPQETQYF.

The genes are TRBV9 and TRBJ2-3, with 10 nucleotides matching TRBD2. The trim removed 3 bases at V and 1 base at J, leaving 2 bases unmatched. Germline CDR1 reads SGDLS; CDR2 reads YYNGEE. The CDR3 totals 15 residues. CDR3 nucleotide sequence: TGTGCCAGCAGCGAGGGGACTAGCGGCACAGATACGCAGTATTTT. Residues: CASSEGTSGTDTQYF.

This clone occurred a few times. V is TRBV28 and J is TRBJ2-7, with 8 bases aligning to TRBD1. This CDR3 comprises 14 residues. Looked up from germline, CDR1 is MDHEN and CDR2 is SYDVKM. Trimming at V came to 6 bases and at J to 3 bases, leaving 7 bases not matched to a gene. The CDR3 DNA follows: TGTGCCAGCAGAACTCAGGGGGCTGTCTACGAGCAGTACTTC. It specifies CASRTQGAVYEQYF.